A selection of T cell receptor beta chains follows, all from one sample in a study of multiple sclerosis patients with progressive multifocal leukoencephalopathy. Here immunoSEQ multiplex PCR was the method, and the copy in TCRdb shows in-frame clones only, minus some. The table lists under 30,000 clones, approximately 90% of them singletons, with 2% to 2.5% in the top ten. This material consisted of PBMCs, taken from a patient treated with natalizumab. The source of these receptors is a man in his thirties or forties with multiple sclerosis. Each CDR3 is given with its conserved first and last residue. The D gene is left open where the match is weak. Some rows mark clone size as missing; the rest say once, few, many or name a class of expanded clone.

v_call: TRBV7-9; j_call: TRBJ2-2; clone_size: .; d_call: .; cdr3_aa: CASSPTGTPNTGELFF; cdr3_nt: TGTGCCAGCAGCCCCACGGGGACACCGAACACCGGGGAGCTGTTTTTT
v_call: TRBV7-6; j_call: TRBJ2-3; clone_size: .; d_call: .; cdr3_aa: CASSLSYLVLGDFTDTQYF; cdr3_nt: TGTGCCAGCAGCTTATCCTATCTAGTTCTCGGCGATTTCACAGATACGCAGTATTTT
v_call: TRBV4-1; j_call: TRBJ2-3; clone_size: .; d_call: TRBD2; cdr3_aa: CASSLGLAGGLTQYF; cdr3_nt: TGCGCCAGCAGCCTCGGACTAGCGGGAGGCCTTACGCAGTATTTT
v_call: TRBV6-1; j_call: TRBJ2-5; clone_size: .; d_call: .; cdr3_aa: CASRAGPRREAQYF; cdr3_nt: TGTGCCAGCAGAGCAGGGCCTCGCAGAGAGGCCCAGTACTTC
v_call: TRBV10-3; j_call: TRBJ1-3; clone_size: few; d_call: .; cdr3_aa: CAISESGAGGNTIYF; cdr3_nt: TGTGCCATCAGTGAGTCGGGGGCTGGTGGAAACACCATATATTTT
v_call: TRBV4-3; j_call: TRBJ2-3; clone_size: once; d_call: .; cdr3_aa: CASSPDRRSGTQYF; cdr3_nt: TGCGCCAGCAGCCCGGACCGTCGATCCGGTACGCAGTATTTT
v_call: TRBV7-3; j_call: TRBJ1-1; clone_size: .; d_call: .; cdr3_aa: CASSLIRVADTEAFF; cdr3_nt: TGTGCCAGCAGCTTAATTAGAGTGGCGGACACTGAAGCTTTCTTT
v_call: TRBV19; j_call: TRBJ2-1; clone_size: .; d_call: .; cdr3_aa: CASSILLYNEQFF; cdr3_nt: TGTGCCAGTAGTATTTTGCTCTACAATGAGCAGTTCTTC
v_call: TRBV18; j_call: TRBJ1-1; clone_size: .; d_call: .; cdr3_aa: CASSPSRTPGTEAFF; cdr3_nt: TGTGCCAGCTCACCTTCCCGGACCCCTGGAACTGAAGCTTTCTTT
v_call: TRBV6-1; j_call: TRBJ1-5; clone_size: .; d_call: TRBD1; cdr3_aa: CASSERGRQGGQPQHF; cdr3_nt: TGTGCCAGCAGTGAAAGGGGAAGACAGGGGGGCCAGCCCCAGCATTTT
v_call: TRBV4-1; j_call: TRBJ2-7; clone_size: once; d_call: TRBD2; cdr3_aa: CASSDSGSLSYEQYF; cdr3_nt: TGCGCCAGCAGCGATAGCGGGAGTCTCTCCTACGAGCAGTACTTC
v_call: TRBV5-1; j_call: TRBJ2-3; clone_size: few; d_call: .; cdr3_aa: CASSLGGTTDTQYF; cdr3_nt: TGCGCCAGCAGCTTGGGGGGTACGACAGATACGCAGTATTTT
v_call: TRBV29-1; j_call: TRBJ2-1; clone_size: .; d_call: .; cdr3_aa: CSVEDPRLASYNEQFF; cdr3_nt: TGCAGCGTTGAAGATCCTCGGCTAGCCTCCTACAATGAGCAGTTCTTC
v_call: TRBV5-6; j_call: TRBJ2-7; clone_size: once; d_call: .; cdr3_aa: CASSLVGGGPYEQYF; cdr3_nt: TGTGCCAGCAGCTTGGTTGGTGGAGGGCCCTACGAGCAGTACTTC
v_call: TRBV19; j_call: TRBJ1-2; clone_size: .; d_call: TRBD1; cdr3_aa: CASSKGGQGFRGGYTF; cdr3_nt: TGTGCCAGTAGTAAGGGTGGACAGGGATTTCGTGGAGGCTACACCTTC
v_call: TRBV18; j_call: TRBJ1-1; clone_size: .; d_call: .; cdr3_aa: CASSPQGNTEAFF; cdr3_nt: TGTGCCAGCTCACCACAGGGGAACACTGAAGCTTTCTTT
v_call: TRBV19; j_call: TRBJ1-2; clone_size: .; d_call: .; cdr3_aa: CASSPPGGSNYGYTF; cdr3_nt: TGTGCCAGTAGCCCCCCCGGCGGCTCTAACTATGGCTACACCTTC
v_call: TRBV11-3; j_call: TRBJ2-1; clone_size: once; d_call: .; cdr3_aa: CASSSLVGNEQFF; cdr3_nt: TGTGCCAGCAGCTCCCTAGTAGGGAATGAGCAGTTCTTC
v_call: TRBV5-4; j_call: TRBJ2-2; clone_size: .; d_call: .; cdr3_aa: CASGWGVPGELFF; cdr3_nt: TGTGCCAGCGGCTGGGGGGTCCCCGGGGAGCTGTTTTTT
v_call: TRBV7-9; j_call: TRBJ2-2; clone_size: .; d_call: TRBD1; cdr3_aa: CASSGGVVAAGELFF; cdr3_nt: TGTGCCTCGTCAGGGGGCGTGGTCGCGGCCGGGGAGCTGTTTTTT
v_call: TRBV18; j_call: TRBJ2-1; clone_size: .; d_call: TRBD2; cdr3_aa: CASSPQYGRGSYNEQFF; cdr3_nt: TGTGCCAGCTCACCACAATACGGGAGGGGGTCATACAATGAGCAGTTCTTC
v_call: TRBV11-3; j_call: TRBJ2-5; clone_size: .; d_call: .; cdr3_aa: CASSLRAGRSSETQYF; cdr3_nt: TGTGCCAGCAGCTTAAGGGCGGGTCGGTCCAGTGAGACCCAGTACTTC
v_call: TRBV5-1; j_call: TRBJ2-3; clone_size: .; d_call: .; cdr3_aa: CASTQGLRSTDTQYF; cdr3_nt: TGCGCCAGCACCCAGGGACTGAGAAGCACAGATACGCAGTATTTT
v_call: TRBV19; j_call: TRBJ1-5; clone_size: .; d_call: .; cdr3_aa: CASNRQDQPQHF; cdr3_nt: TGTGCCAGTAATAGACAGGATCAGCCCCAGCATTTT
v_call: TRBV7-8; j_call: TRBJ2-1; clone_size: .; d_call: .; cdr3_aa: CASSNSLWAPLFF; cdr3_nt: TGTGCCAGCAGCAACTCCCTTTGGGCCCCGCTTTTCTTC
v_call: TRBV20-1; j_call: TRBJ2-1; clone_size: .; d_call: TRBD2; cdr3_aa: CSGRSYNEQFF; cdr3_nt: TGCTCCGGGAGGAGCTACAATGAGCAGTTCTTC
v_call: TRBV15; j_call: TRBJ1-5; clone_size: .; d_call: .; cdr3_aa: CATSRDETARRQPQHF; cdr3_nt: TGTGCCACCAGCAGAGATGAGACAGCTCGGAGGCAGCCCCAGCATTTT
v_call: TRBV27; j_call: TRBJ2-7; clone_size: .; d_call: TRBD2; cdr3_aa: CASSSRTSGSVYEQYF; cdr3_nt: TGTGCCAGCAGTTCCAGGACTAGCGGGAGTGTCTACGAGCAGTACTTC
v_call: TRBV6-1; j_call: TRBJ1-2; clone_size: .; d_call: .; cdr3_aa: CASTGTANYGYTF; cdr3_nt: TGTGCCAGCACGGGAACAGCTAACTATGGCTACACCTTC
v_call: TRBV4-3; j_call: TRBJ2-7; clone_size: .; d_call: .; cdr3_aa: CASSQALSSYEQYF; cdr3_nt: TGCGCCAGCAGCCAAGCGCTTAGCTCCTACGAGCAGTACTTC
v_call: TRBV19; j_call: TRBJ1-3; clone_size: .; d_call: TRBD1; cdr3_aa: CASSRQGTFSGNTIYF; cdr3_nt: TGTGCCAGTAGTCGACAGGGAACGTTCTCTGGAAACACCATATATTTT
v_call: TRBV27; j_call: TRBJ1-1; clone_size: .; d_call: TRBD1; cdr3_aa: CASSFTGGMNTEAFF; cdr3_nt: TGTGCCAGCAGTTTCACAGGGGGCATGAACACTGAAGCTTTCTTT
v_call: TRBV4-2; j_call: TRBJ2-7; clone_size: once; d_call: .; cdr3_aa: CASSRPGRSSYEQYF; cdr3_nt: TGTGCCAGCAGCCGTCCGGGAAGGAGCTCCTACGAGCAGTACTTC
v_call: TRBV6-5; j_call: TRBJ1-1; clone_size: .; d_call: .; cdr3_aa: CASSPGPTEAFF; cdr3_nt: TGTGCCAGCAGCCCCGGTCCCACTGAAGCTTTCTTT
v_call: TRBV14; j_call: TRBJ2-7; clone_size: .; d_call: .; cdr3_aa: CASSHGRPYEQYF; cdr3_nt: TGTGCCAGCAGCCATGGACGGCCCTACGAGCAGTACTTC
v_call: TRBV10-3; j_call: TRBJ2-7; clone_size: once; d_call: .; cdr3_aa: CAISGASAYEQYF; cdr3_nt: TGTGCCATCAGTGGCGCCTCGGCTTACGAGCAGTACTTC
v_call: TRBV27; j_call: TRBJ2-1; clone_size: once; d_call: TRBD1; cdr3_aa: CASSRRGLYNEQFF; cdr3_nt: TGTGCCAGCAGCCGCAGGGGGCTTTACAATGAGCAGTTCTTC
v_call: TRBV27; j_call: TRBJ1-2; clone_size: .; d_call: .; cdr3_aa: CASSSPSQGNGYTF; cdr3_nt: TGTGCCAGCAGTTCCCCTTCACAGGGAAATGGCTACACCTTC
v_call: TRBV5-1; j_call: TRBJ2-3; clone_size: .; d_call: .; cdr3_aa: CASSLLVADTQYF; cdr3_nt: TGCGCCAGCAGCCTACTAGTGGCAGATACGCAGTATTTT
v_call: TRBV6-1; j_call: TRBJ2-7; clone_size: few; d_call: .; cdr3_aa: CASSEWGRGSYEQYF; cdr3_nt: TGTGCCAGCAGTGAATGGGGCAGGGGCTCCTACGAGCAGTACTTC
v_call: TRBV5-1; j_call: TRBJ2-4; clone_size: .; d_call: .; cdr3_aa: CASSSRDRGTKNIQYF; cdr3_nt: TGCGCCAGCAGCTCCAGGGATAGGGGGACCAAAAACATTCAGTACTTC
v_call: TRBV7-2; j_call: TRBJ2-2; clone_size: .; d_call: TRBD2; cdr3_aa: CASKGLAGAGTGELFF; cdr3_nt: TGTGCCAGCAAAGGACTAGCGGGAGCAGGGACCGGGGAGCTGTTTTTT
v_call: TRBV19; j_call: TRBJ1-1; clone_size: .; d_call: .; cdr3_aa: CASRLGTEAFF; cdr3_nt: TGTGCCAGTAGGCTAGGGACTGAAGCTTTCTTT
v_call: TRBV29-1; j_call: TRBJ1-1; clone_size: .; d_call: TRBD1; cdr3_aa: CSAQGGTAEAFF; cdr3_nt: TGCAGCGCCCAAGGGGGGACAGCTGAAGCTTTCTTT
v_call: TRBV25-1; j_call: TRBJ2-2; clone_size: once; d_call: .; cdr3_aa: CASSEWGPLNTGELFF; cdr3_nt: TGTGCCAGCAGTGAATGGGGTCCTCTGAACACCGGGGAGCTGTTTTTT
v_call: TRBV10-3; j_call: TRBJ1-4; clone_size: .; d_call: .; cdr3_aa: CAAGGPNEKLFF; cdr3_nt: TGTGCCGCGGGAGGGCCTAATGAAAAACTGTTTTTT
v_call: TRBV19; j_call: TRBJ2-3; clone_size: .; d_call: TRBD2; cdr3_aa: CASTIAGGPDTQYF; cdr3_nt: TGTGCCAGTACTATAGCGGGAGGGCCAGATACGCAGTATTTT
v_call: TRBV9; j_call: TRBJ2-1; clone_size: .; d_call: .; cdr3_aa: CASSFGTEQFF; cdr3_nt: TGTGCCAGCAGCTTTGGGACAGAGCAGTTCTTC
v_call: TRBV10-3; j_call: TRBJ1-3; clone_size: .; d_call: TRBD1; cdr3_aa: CAISDPEAGGYSGNTIYF; cdr3_nt: TGTGCCATCAGTGACCCCGAGGCAGGGGGTTACTCTGGAAACACCATATATTTT
v_call: TRBV19; j_call: TRBJ2-5; clone_size: once; d_call: .; cdr3_aa: CASRTREQETQYF; cdr3_nt: TGTGCCAGTAGGACGAGGGAACAAGAGACCCAGTACTTC
v_call: TRBV2; j_call: TRBJ1-5; clone_size: .; d_call: .; cdr3_aa: CASMPQAYLNQPQHF; cdr3_nt: TGTGCCAGCATGCCCCAAGCTTACCTCAATCAGCCCCAGCATTTT
v_call: TRBV6-5; j_call: TRBJ1-2; clone_size: .; d_call: .; cdr3_aa: CASSQFWDLQYTF; cdr3_nt: TGTGCCAGCAGTCAGTTCTGGGACTTACAGTACACCTTC
v_call: TRBV18; j_call: TRBJ2-3; clone_size: .; d_call: .; cdr3_aa: CASSTGPSTDTQYF; cdr3_nt: TGTGCCAGCTCAACCGGGCCTAGCACAGATACGCAGTATTTT
v_call: TRBV9; j_call: TRBJ2-3; clone_size: once; d_call: .; cdr3_aa: CASSVAGRVTDTQYF; cdr3_nt: TGTGCCAGCAGCGTAGCAGGGCGGGTCACAGATACGCAGTATTTT
v_call: TRBV25-1; j_call: TRBJ2-6; clone_size: .; d_call: .; cdr3_aa: CASRSLGRSGANVLTF; cdr3_nt: TGTGCCAGCAGGTCTTTGGGGCGCTCTGGGGCCAACGTCCTGACTTTC
v_call: TRBV11-3; j_call: TRBJ1-2; clone_size: .; d_call: .; cdr3_aa: CASSLKTGQVDGYTF; cdr3_nt: TGTGCCAGCAGCTTAAAGACAGGACAAGTAGATGGCTACACCTTC
v_call: TRBV7-9; j_call: TRBJ2-3; clone_size: few; d_call: .; cdr3_aa: CASRPTDTQYF; cdr3_nt: TGTGCCAGCAGGCCAACAGATACGCAGTATTTT
v_call: TRBV9; j_call: TRBJ2-7; clone_size: .; d_call: .; cdr3_aa: CASSPLGTLDYEQYF; cdr3_nt: TGTGCCAGCAGCCCTTTAGGGACACTAGACTACGAGCAGTACTTC
v_call: TRBV19; j_call: TRBJ1-1; clone_size: .; d_call: .; cdr3_aa: CASISGLGTITEAFF; cdr3_nt: TGTGCCAGTATCTCCGGCCTCGGGACAATCACTGAAGCTTTCTTT
v_call: TRBV10-3; j_call: TRBJ2-2; clone_size: .; d_call: .; cdr3_aa: CAISEDSPSLFF; cdr3_nt: TGTGCCATCAGCGAAGACTCCCCTAGTCTGTTTTTT